Below, 2 T cell receptor beta chains from the same sample are listed, as sequenced in a study of T-cell reconstitution after alpha-beta-depleted transplantation in children. Preparation of the TCRbeta library involved a method that used unique molecular identifiers. TCRdb itself ran the PCR reads through MiXCR, one entry per CDR3 protein. This table holds 700,000 to 850,000 distinct CDR3 sequences, about 16% found once. The source material was PBMCs, mostly from graft donor cells, sampled 360 days after TCRalphabeta/CD19-depleted stem cell transplant. Receptor source: a male patient under 18 who had a stem cell transplant for acute lymphoblastic leukemia, so the T cells may come from the graft donor.

In its sample, this clonotype was seen a few times. The gene calls are TRBV4-1 and TRBJ2-7; TRBD2 might be the D (6 bases). V lost 3 bases and J lost 2, with 17 bases in between. CDR3 size: 16 residues. The germline gives CDR1 MGHRA, CDR2 YSYEKL. CDR3 in amino acids: CASSQTLLARPYEQYF. CDR3 nucleotides: TGCGCCAGCAGCCAGACCCTACTAGCAAGGCCCTACGAGCAGTACTTC.

This clonotype has only a few counts. The chain carries TRBV27 and TRBJ2-2; a weak D match, TRBD2 (5 bases). Per the germline V gene, CDR1 is MNHEY and CDR2 is SMNVEV (reference sequence). Trimming pared 4 bases from V and 2 bases from J, leaving 8 bases between. The CDR3 runs 14 residues. DNA for the CDR3: TGTGCCAGCAGTTCAGCGGACAACACCGGGGAGCTGTTTTTT. Translating it yields CASSSADNTGELFF.